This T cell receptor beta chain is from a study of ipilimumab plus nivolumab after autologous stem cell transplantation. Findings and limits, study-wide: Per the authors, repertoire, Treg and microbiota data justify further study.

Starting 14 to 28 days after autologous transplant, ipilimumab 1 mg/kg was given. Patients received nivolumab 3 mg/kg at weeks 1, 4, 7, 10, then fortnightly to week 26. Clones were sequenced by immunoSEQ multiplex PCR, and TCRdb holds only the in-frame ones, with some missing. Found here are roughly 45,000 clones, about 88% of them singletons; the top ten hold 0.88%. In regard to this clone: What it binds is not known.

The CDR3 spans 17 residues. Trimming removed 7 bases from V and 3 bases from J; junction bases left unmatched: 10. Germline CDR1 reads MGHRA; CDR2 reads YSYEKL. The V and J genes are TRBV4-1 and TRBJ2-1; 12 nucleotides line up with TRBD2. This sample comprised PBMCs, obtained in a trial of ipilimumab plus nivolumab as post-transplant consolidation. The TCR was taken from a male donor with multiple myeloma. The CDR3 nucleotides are TGCGCCAGCACCCCGGGGCTAGCGGGAGGGAACTACAATGAGCAGTTCTTC. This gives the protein CASTPGLAGGNYNEQFF.